These 14 T cell receptor beta chains came from one sample sequenced in a study of shared clonotypes between healthy human individuals. The assay was immunoSEQ multiplex PCR, and TCRdb's table has in-frame clones only and misses some. The sample holds over a million clones, roughly 70% seen once. Sequencing used memory CD4+ T cells sorted from blood. The subset: CD45RA-negative fraction. The source of these receptors is a young man in good health.

This clone came up many times. The V and J genes are TRBV5-4 and TRBJ2-7; possibly TRBD1 for D (6 bases). The CDR3 is made up of 13 amino acids. Germline V gene data show CDR1 as SGHNT and CDR2 as YYREEE (reference sequence). V was clipped by 4 bases and J by 2 bases, with 10 bases between them. The CDR3 loop is CASSHGQTYEQYF. The CDR3 bases are TGTGCCAGCAGCCACGGACAGACCTACGAGCAGTACTTC.

There are a few counts of this clone. The gene calls are TRBV7-2 and TRBJ2-1, with D hard to call. The V gene's germline CDR1 is SGHTA and CDR2 FQGNSA. V lost 2 bases to trimming and J lost 8 bases, with 16 bases between them. This CDR3 spans 15 amino acids. CDR3 in amino acids: CASSLNPGPRYEQFF. DNA for the CDR3: TGTGCCAGCAGCTTAAATCCTGGACCCCGGTATGAGCAGTTCTTC.

The V and J genes are TRBV5-4 and TRBJ2-1, with TRBD2 matching 13 bases. V lost 4 bases and J lost 9; bases outside the gene matches: 7. This CDR3 spans 15 amino acids. Looked up from germline, CDR1 is SGHNT and CDR2 is YYREEE (reference sequence). The CDR3 nucleotides are TGTGCCAGCAGCCGAGGACTAGCGGGAGAAAGTGAGCAGTTCTTC. This gives the protein CASSRGLAGESEQFF.

The rearrangement links TRBV5-1 to TRBJ2-1; 11 nucleotides agree with TRBD2. With 4 bases clipped from V and 7 bases from J, the junction kept 10 bases outside the gene matches. Germline V gives CDR1 SGHRS, CDR2 YFSETQ. The CDR3 extends over 16 amino acids. CDR3 bases: TGCGCCAGCAGCGCCGACACTAGCGGGAGTTCGAATGAGCAGTTCTTC. Amino acid sequence: CASSADTSGSSNEQFF. The variable domain in full, with the rest retrieved from reference TRBV5-1 and TRBJ2-1, is KAGVTQTPRYLIKTRGQQVTLSCSPISGHRSVSWYQQTPGQGLQFLFEYFSETQRNKGNFPGRFSGRQFSNSRSEMNVSTLELGDSALYLCASSADTSGSSNEQFFGPGTRLTVL.

The rearrangement links TRBV5-1 to TRBJ2-1; no firm D call. The V gene lost 5 bases and the J gene lost 4 bases, with 13 bases spanning the gap. The CDR3 loop spans 14 amino acids. The germline V gene has CDR1 SGHRS and CDR2 YFSETQ. Here the CDR3 reads CASRGPPSYNEQFF. For the CDR3, the DNA is TGCGCCAGCAGGGGCCCTCCTTCTTACAATGAGCAGTTCTTC.

The V gene is TRBV7-8, the J gene TRBJ1-2, with 7 bases matching TRBD1. Germline V gives CDR1 SGHVS, CDR2 FQNEAQ. Trimming at V came to 2 bases and at J to 5 bases, leaving 11 bases not matched to a gene. The CDR3 covers 16 residues. CDR3 in DNA: TGTGCCAGCAGCTTAATGGAGTCGGGACAGAAATATGGCTACACCTTC. The encoded protein is CASSLMESGQKYGYTF.

J is TRBJ1-1 and V is TRBV19, with 7 bases lining up with TRBD1. After removal of 5 bases from V and 1 base from J, the junction contained 10 bases not matched to a gene. Germline loops: CDR1 LNHDA, CDR2 SQIVND (reference sequence). This CDR3 spans 16 amino acids. The CDR3 spells CASSFLQTGTNTEAFF. The CDR3 coding sequence is TGTGCCAGTAGTTTTTTGCAGACAGGGACGAACACTGAAGCTTTCTTT.

The chain carries TRBV7-2 and TRBJ2-1; possibly TRBD1 for D (6 bases). The V end lost 5 bases, the J end lost 9 bases, and 11 bases lay between the germline ends. The CDR3 runs to 12 residues. Germline CDR1 SGHTA, CDR2 FQGNSA. CDR3 DNA sequence: TGTGCCAGCAGCACTCGAGGGGGTGAGCAGTTCTTC. Protein product: CASSTRGGEQFF.

The chain combines TRBV10-3 with TRBJ2-3; 7 bases map to TRBD2. The CDR3 consists of 12 residues. Per germline, CDR1 ENHRY and CDR2 SYGVKD. V shed 10 bases, J shed 2 bases, and the junction held 3 bases outside the gene matches. This CDR3 is CATRGDTDTQYF. Written as DNA, the CDR3 is TGTGCCACCCGGGGGGACACAGATACGCAGTATTTT.

This sequence joins TRBV7-9 and TRBJ1-3, with TRBD1 matching 9 bases. The germline CDR1 and CDR2 sequences are SEHNR and FQNEAQ (reference sequence). V gave up 6 bases and J gave up 4 bases; unmatched junction bases: 13. CDR3 length: 17 residues. The CDR3 sequence is CASRGQGKAASGNTIYF. The CDR3 coding sequence is TGTGCCAGCAGGGGACAGGGAAAAGCGGCATCCGGAAACACCATATATTTT.

The chain joins TRBV2 to TRBJ1-5, with TRBD1 matching 7 bases. Germline loops: CDR1 SNHLY, CDR2 FYNNEI. The trim removed 4 bases at V and 6 bases at J, leaving 6 bases unmatched. The CDR3 length is 14 residues. CDR3 sequence (DNA): TGTGCCAGCAGTGGAGGGGGCGCAGGTCAGCCCCAGCATTTT. It specifies CASSGGGAGQPQHF.

The chain couples TRBV19 to TRBJ2-2; TRBD2 agrees at 8 bases. Trimming at V came to 0 bases and at J to 3 bases, leaving 6 bases not matched to a gene. Germline V gene data show CDR1 as LNHDA and CDR2 as SQIVND (reference sequence). The CDR3 loop spans 17 amino acids. CDR3: CASSIDLSGGHTGELFF. CDR3 coding DNA: TGTGCCAGTAGTATAGATCTCTCGGGGGGGCACACCGGGGAGCTGTTTTTT.

This clone was found a few times. Other DNA sequences in this specimen translate into the identical CDR3. The chain employs TRBV19 and TRBJ2-2; possible D gene TRBD1, 6 bases. CDR1 and CDR2 from the germline V gene are LNHDA and SQIVND (reference sequence). V was shortened by 6 bases and J by 1 base, with 12 bases between the two germline ends. The CDR3 spans 15 residues. The CDR3 bases are TGTGCCAGTAGCAAGACAGGCCTGAACACCGGGGAGCTGTTTTTT. Translation: CASSKTGLNTGELFF.

This clone was detected ten times or more. The chain employs TRBV10-2 and TRBJ1-1; D remains ambiguous. The CDR3 sequence is 13 residues long. V lost 4 bases, J lost 5 bases, and 11 bases lay in between. Germline assignment: CDR1 WSHSY and CDR2 SAAADI. The CDR3: CASSAGRVTEAFF. The CDR3 DNA sequence: TGCGCCAGCAGTGCGGGGAGGGTAACTGAAGCTTTCTTT.